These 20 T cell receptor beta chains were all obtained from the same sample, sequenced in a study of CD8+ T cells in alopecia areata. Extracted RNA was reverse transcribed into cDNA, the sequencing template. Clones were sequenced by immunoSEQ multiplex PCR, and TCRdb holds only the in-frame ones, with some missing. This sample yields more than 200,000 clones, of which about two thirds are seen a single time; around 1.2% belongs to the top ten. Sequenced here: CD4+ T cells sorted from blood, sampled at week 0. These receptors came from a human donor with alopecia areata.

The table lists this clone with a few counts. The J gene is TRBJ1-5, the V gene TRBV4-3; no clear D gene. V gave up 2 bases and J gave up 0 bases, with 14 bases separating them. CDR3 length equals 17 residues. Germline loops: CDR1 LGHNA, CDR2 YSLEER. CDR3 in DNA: TGCGCCAGCAGCCAAAACCGACCGGGGATTAGCAATCAGCCCCAGCATTTT. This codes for CASSQNRPGISNQPQHF.

The DNA of the CDR3 is TGCGCCAGCGGCGCTGGACAGGGGATGTGGGAGACCCAGTACTTC. This sequence encodes CASGAGQGMWETQYF. The chain uses TRBV5-1 and TRBJ2-5; 9 bases align to TRBD1. Germline V gene lookup returns CDR1 SGHRS and CDR2 YFSETQ. The CDR3 spans 15 residues. V gave up 7 bases and J gave up 5 bases; unmatched junction bases: 12.

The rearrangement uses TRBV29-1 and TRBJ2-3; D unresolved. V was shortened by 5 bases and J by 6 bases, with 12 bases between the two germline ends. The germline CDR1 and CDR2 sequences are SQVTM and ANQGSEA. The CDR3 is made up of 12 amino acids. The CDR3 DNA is TGCAGCGTTCCCGGACGACTCGATACGCAGTATTTT. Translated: CSVPGRLDTQYF.

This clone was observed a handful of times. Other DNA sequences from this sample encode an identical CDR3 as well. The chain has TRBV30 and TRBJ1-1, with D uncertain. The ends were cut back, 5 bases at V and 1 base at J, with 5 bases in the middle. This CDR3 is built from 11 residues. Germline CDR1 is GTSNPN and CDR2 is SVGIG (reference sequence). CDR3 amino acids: CAWRQNTEAFF. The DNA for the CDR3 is TGTGCCTGGCGACAGAACACTGAAGCTTTCTTT.

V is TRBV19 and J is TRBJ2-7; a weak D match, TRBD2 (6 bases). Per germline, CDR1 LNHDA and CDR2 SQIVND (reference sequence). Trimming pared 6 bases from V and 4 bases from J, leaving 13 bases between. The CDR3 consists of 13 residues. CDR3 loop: CASSVREDYEQYF. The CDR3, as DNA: TGTGCCAGTAGCGTAAGGGAGGATTACGAGCAGTACTTC. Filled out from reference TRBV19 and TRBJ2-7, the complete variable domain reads DGGITQSPKYLFRKEGQNVTLSCEQNLNHDAMYWYRQDPGQGLRLIYYSQIVNDFQKGDIAEGYSVSREKKESFPLTVTSAQKNPTAFYLCASSVREDYEQYFGPGTRLTVT.

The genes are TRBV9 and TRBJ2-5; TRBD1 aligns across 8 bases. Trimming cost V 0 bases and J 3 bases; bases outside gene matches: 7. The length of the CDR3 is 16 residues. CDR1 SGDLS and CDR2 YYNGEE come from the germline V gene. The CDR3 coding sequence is TGTGCCAGCAGCGTAGCTGGCACAGGGGGAGAAGAGACCCAGTACTTC. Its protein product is CASSVAGTGGEETQYF.

The CDR3 spells CASRKTSTYEQYF. The CDR3, as DNA: TGTGCCAGCAGGAAAACAAGCACCTACGAGCAGTACTTC. The V gene is TRBV2, the J gene TRBJ2-7; D remains ambiguous. The CDR3 sequence is 13 residues long. The germline V gene has CDR1 SNHLY and CDR2 FYNNEI. V was cut by 6 bases and J by 2 bases, with 11 bases left in between.

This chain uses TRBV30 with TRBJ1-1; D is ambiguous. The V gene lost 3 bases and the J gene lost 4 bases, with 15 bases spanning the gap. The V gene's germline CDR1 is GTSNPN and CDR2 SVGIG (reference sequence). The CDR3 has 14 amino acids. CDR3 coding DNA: TGTGCCTGGAGCCCCGGCCCGGCAGGCACTGAAGCTTTCTTT. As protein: CAWSPGPAGTEAFF.

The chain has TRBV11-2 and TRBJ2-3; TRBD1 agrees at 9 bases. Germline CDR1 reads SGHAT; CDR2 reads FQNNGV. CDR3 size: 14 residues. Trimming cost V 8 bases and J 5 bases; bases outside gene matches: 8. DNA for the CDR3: TGTGCCAGCGCGATACAGGGGGCTAAAGATACGCAGTATTTT. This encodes CASAIQGAKDTQYF.

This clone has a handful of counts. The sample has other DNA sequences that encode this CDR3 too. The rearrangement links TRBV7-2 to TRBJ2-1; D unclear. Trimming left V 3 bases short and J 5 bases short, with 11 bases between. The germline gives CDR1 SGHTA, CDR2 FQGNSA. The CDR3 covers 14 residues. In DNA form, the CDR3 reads TGTGCCAGCAGCTTGGCCCGTGGACACAATGAGCAGTTCTTC. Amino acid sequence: CASSLARGHNEQFF. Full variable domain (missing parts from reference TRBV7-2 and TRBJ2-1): GAGVSQSPSNKVTEKGKDVELRCDPISGHTALYWYRQSLGQGLEFLIYFQGNSAPDKSGLPSDRFSAERTGGSVSTLTIQRTQQEDSAVYLCASSLARGHNEQFFGPGTRLTVL.

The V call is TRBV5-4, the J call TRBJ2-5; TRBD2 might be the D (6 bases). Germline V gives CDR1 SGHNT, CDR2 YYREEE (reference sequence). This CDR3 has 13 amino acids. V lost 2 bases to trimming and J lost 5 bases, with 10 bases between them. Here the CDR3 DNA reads TGTGCCAGCAGCTTAGGGCTAGCGGAGACCCAGTACTTC. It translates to CASSLGLAETQYF.

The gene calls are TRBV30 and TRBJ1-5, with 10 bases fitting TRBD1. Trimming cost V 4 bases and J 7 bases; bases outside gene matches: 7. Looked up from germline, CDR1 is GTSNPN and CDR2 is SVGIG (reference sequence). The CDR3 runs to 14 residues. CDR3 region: CAWTKGQGGQPQHF. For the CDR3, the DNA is TGTGCCTGGACTAAAGGACAGGGGGGACAGCCCCAGCATTTT.

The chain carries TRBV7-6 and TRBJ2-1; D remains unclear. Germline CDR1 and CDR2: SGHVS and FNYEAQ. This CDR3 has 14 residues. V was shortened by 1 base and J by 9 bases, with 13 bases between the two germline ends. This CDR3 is CASSLDKGNSEQFF. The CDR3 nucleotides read TGTGCCAGCAGCTTAGACAAAGGGAACTCTGAGCAGTTCTTC.

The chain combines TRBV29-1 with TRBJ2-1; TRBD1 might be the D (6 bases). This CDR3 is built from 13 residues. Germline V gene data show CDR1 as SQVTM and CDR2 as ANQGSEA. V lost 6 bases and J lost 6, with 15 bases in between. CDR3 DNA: TGCAGCGTCCTTAGACAGGCCTCCAATGAGCAGTTCTTC. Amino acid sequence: CSVLRQASNEQFF.

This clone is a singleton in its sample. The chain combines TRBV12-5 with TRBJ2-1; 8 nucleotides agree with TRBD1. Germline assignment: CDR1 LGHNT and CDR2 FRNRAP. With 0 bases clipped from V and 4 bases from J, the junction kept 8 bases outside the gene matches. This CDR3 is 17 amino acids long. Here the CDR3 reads CASGLVLGTGVYNEQFF. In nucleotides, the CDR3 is TGTGCTAGTGGTTTGGTCCTTGGGACAGGAGTTTACAATGAGCAGTTCTTC.

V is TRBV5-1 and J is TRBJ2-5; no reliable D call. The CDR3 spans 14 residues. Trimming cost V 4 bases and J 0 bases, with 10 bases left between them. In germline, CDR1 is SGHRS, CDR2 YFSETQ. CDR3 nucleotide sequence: TGCGCCAGCAGCACACTACCTGACCAAGAGACCCAGTACTTC. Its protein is CASSTLPDQETQYF.

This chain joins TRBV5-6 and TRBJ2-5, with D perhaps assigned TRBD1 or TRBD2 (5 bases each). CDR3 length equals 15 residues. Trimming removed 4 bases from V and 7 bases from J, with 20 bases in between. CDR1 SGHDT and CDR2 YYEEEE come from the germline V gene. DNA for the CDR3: TGTGCCAGCAGCCGCCGGGGCACCGGAGAGGTGACCCAGTACTTC. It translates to CASSRRGTGEVTQYF.

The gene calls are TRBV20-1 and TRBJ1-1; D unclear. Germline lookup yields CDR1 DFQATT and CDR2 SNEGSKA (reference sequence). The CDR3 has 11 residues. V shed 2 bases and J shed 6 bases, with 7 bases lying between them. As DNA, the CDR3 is TGCAGTGCTAGAAAAAGTGCTGAAGCTTTCTTT. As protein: CSARKSAEAFF.

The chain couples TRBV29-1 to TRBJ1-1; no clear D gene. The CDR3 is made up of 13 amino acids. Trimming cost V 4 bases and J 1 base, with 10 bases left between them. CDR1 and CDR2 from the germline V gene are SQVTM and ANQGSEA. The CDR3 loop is CSVVRQQNTEAFF. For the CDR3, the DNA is TGCAGCGTTGTTCGACAACAGAACACTGAAGCTTTCTTT.

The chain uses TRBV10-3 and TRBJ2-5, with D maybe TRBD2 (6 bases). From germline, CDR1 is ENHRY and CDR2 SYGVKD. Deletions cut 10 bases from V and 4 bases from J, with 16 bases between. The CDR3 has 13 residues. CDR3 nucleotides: TGTGCCAGCACACGGGACTTGGGAGAGACCCAGTACTTC. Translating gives CASTRDLGETQYF.